The clone carrying this TCR beta chain has only a few counts. The antigen is undetermined. Amplification yielded TCR beta CDR3 regions, with RNA transcripts as the source. When the TCR CDR3 underwent first-round RT-PCR, the HTBI primer set was used. TCRdb re-called the multiplex PCR reads through MiXCR, storing one row per CDR3 protein. The sample shows a few hundred thousand distinct CDR3 sequences, around 16% of them seen only once. For Graves' hyperthyroidism to be stable, ophthalmopathy could not progress within 18 months. Thyroid ultrasound, orbital computed tomography, clinical symptoms, and serum thyroxine and TRAb underpinned diagnoses. The PBMCs were taken from over 9.5 ml of fresh peripheral blood. The data were obtained in a study of T cells in Graves' hyperthyroidism and ophthalmopathy. After removal of 4 bases from V and 2 bases from J, the junction contained 8 bases not matched to a gene. The CDR3 is made up of 15 amino acids. CDR1 and CDR2 (germline): SQVTM, ANQGSEA.

Study-wide results and limits: The majority of expanded thyroid clonotypes above 0.001 also appeared in blood.

The sample comprised blood. The chain uses TRBV29-1 and TRBJ1-2; 9 nucleotides match TRBD1. This clonotype was obtained from a woman aged 25 to 39 with Graves' hyperthyroidism. CDR3 loop: CSVGVTGGANYGYTF. The CDR3 DNA reads as TGCAGCGTTGGGGTAACAGGGGGCGCGAACTATGGCTACACCTTC.